Listed here are 16 T cell receptor beta chains from one sample, sequenced in a study of blood T cell repertoires in COVID-19. Sequencing was performed with immunoSEQ multiplex PCR; in TCRdb, only in-frame clones are kept and a portion is missing. The data hold more than 85,000 clones, with about 79% observed a single time. The sequenced material came from peripheral blood. These TCRs come from a woman aged 80 or over with active or convalescent COVID-19.

This sequence joins TRBV28 and TRBJ2-3; 7 nucleotides match TRBD1. V was clipped by 6 bases and J by 5 bases; unmatched bases: 5. Germline V gene data show CDR1 as MDHEN and CDR2 as SYDVKM. The CDR3 is 13 amino acids. The CDR3 here is CASRQGSRDTQYF. Written as DNA, the CDR3 is TGTGCCAGCAGACAGGGGTCAAGAGATACGCAGTATTTT.

This clone was counted a single time. The genes are TRBV7-9 and TRBJ1-1, with D possibly TRBD1 on 5 matching bases. The length of the CDR3 is 13 residues. The V gene's germline CDR1 is SEHNR and CDR2 FQNEAQ (reference sequence). V dropped 3 bases and J dropped 3 bases, with 8 bases sitting between them. CDR3 nucleotides: TGTGCCAGCAGCTTCGGACAATACACTGAAGCTTTCTTT. As protein: CASSFGQYTEAFF.

This clone was detected once. This sequence joins TRBV6-1 and TRBJ1-5; 7 bases map to TRBD1. Per germline, CDR1 MNHNS and CDR2 SASEGT. The CDR3 spans 17 residues. Losses at the gene ends were 2 bases for V and 4 bases for J; bases not matched to a gene: 11. In DNA form, the CDR3 reads TGTGCCAGCAGTGAATCTCTAACAGGGGTGGTGAATCAGCCCCAGCATTTT. Encoded protein: CASSESLTGVVNQPQHF.

The rearrangement uses TRBV5-4 and TRBJ2-7; TRBD2 might be the D (6 bases). Per the germline V gene, CDR1 is SGHNT and CDR2 is YYREEE (reference sequence). Trimming removed 4 bases from V and 9 bases from J, with 11 bases in between. The CDR3 contains 11 residues. The CDR3 DNA follows: TGTGCCAGCAGCGCGGGACTCCTGCAGTACTTC. Its protein is CASSAGLLQYF.

This clone has ten or more counts. This chain uses TRBV28 with TRBJ1-1, with TRBD1 as a possible D gene (6 bases). CDR3 length equals 13 residues. The germline V gene encodes CDR1 MDHEN and CDR2 SYDVKM. Trimming took off 5 bases at V and 6 bases at J, with 13 bases between the two ends. The CDR3 bases are TGTGCCAGCAGTCCTCCAGGGGACCCTGAAGCTTTCTTT. This codes for CASSPPGDPEAFF.

The J gene is TRBJ2-3, the V gene TRBV12-3 or TRBV12-4; TRBD2 agrees at 12 bases. This CDR3 has 13 amino acids. V lost 10 bases to trimming and J lost 6 bases; unmatched junction nucleotides: 5. CDR3 DNA sequence: TGTGCCATCGGACTAGCGGGAAGGGATACGCAGTATTTT. Its translation is CAIGLAGRDTQYF.

The rearrangement uses TRBV6-2 or TRBV6-3 and TRBJ2-1; 15 positions agree with TRBD2. V was pared by 2 bases and J by 12 bases, with 11 bases of the junction left unmatched. The CDR3 totals 17 residues. Per germline, CDR1 MNHEY and CDR2 SVGEGT. The CDR3 nucleotides are TGTGCCAGCAGTTACCCGGGGGGACTAGCGGGAGGAGGAGGGCAGTTCTTC. Translated, it gives CASSYPGGLAGGGGQFF.

The gene calls are TRBV5-6 and TRBJ2-1; 9 bases line up with TRBD2. Looked up from germline, CDR1 is SGHDT and CDR2 is YYEEEE. Germline trimming cut 0 bases from V and 2 bases from J; bases unmatched to any gene: 6. The CDR3 spans 17 residues. CDR3: CASSLALAGWAYNEQFF. CDR3 nucleotides: TGTGCCAGCAGCTTGGCTCTAGCGGGATGGGCCTACAATGAGCAGTTCTTC.

The CDR3 nucleotides are TGCGCCAGCAGCTTGGGGACAGGAACTTTCAATCAGCCCCAGCATTTT. This codes for CASSLGTGTFNQPQHF. The chain recombines TRBV5-1 with TRBJ1-5; 7 bases map to TRBD1. CDR1 is SGHRS, CDR2 YFSETQ, per germline. This CDR3 comprises 16 residues. J lost 3 bases, V lost 0 bases, and 6 bases had no gene match.

The gene calls are TRBV5-1 and TRBJ2-3, with D perhaps matching TRBD1 (6 bases). In germline, CDR1 is SGHRS, CDR2 YFSETQ. Trimming shortened V by 3 bases and J by 0 bases, and 11 bases separated the two germline ends. CDR3 size: 15 residues. CDR3 nucleotides: TGCGCCAGCAGCTACAGACAGGCTAGCACAGATACGCAGTATTTT. It specifies CASSYRQASTDTQYF.

With respect to this clone: In the same sample, other DNA sequences code for this CDR3. The chain combines TRBV7-3 with TRBJ1-1; 8 bases are shared with TRBD1. CDR1 is SGHTA and CDR2 is FQGTGA in the germline V gene. Losses at the gene ends were 5 bases for V and 5 bases for J; bases not matched to a gene: 4. CDR3 size: 13 residues. CDR3 nucleotide sequence: TGTGCCAGCAGCCCCCGACAGGGGACTGAAGCTTTCTTT. Translation: CASSPRQGTEAFF.

The chain has TRBV19 and TRBJ2-7, with TRBD1 matching over 7 bases. The CDR3 sequence is 14 residues long. After removal of 4 bases from V and 5 bases from J, the junction contained 8 bases not matched to a gene. The V gene's germline CDR1 is LNHDA and CDR2 SQIVND (reference sequence). CDR3 sequence: CASSRRQGTDEQYF. The CDR3 DNA reads TGTGCCAGTAGTAGGAGACAGGGAACCGACGAGCAGTACTTC.

The V and J genes are TRBV27 and TRBJ1-2, with D hard to call. The germline CDR1 and CDR2 sequences are MNHEY and SMNVEV (reference sequence). Trimming removed 5 bases from V and 0 bases from J, with 19 bases in between. The CDR3 contains 17 residues. The CDR3 spells CASSRYLPQVSNYGYTF. CDR3 DNA: TGTGCCAGCAGTCGCTACCTGCCCCAGGTATCTAACTATGGCTACACCTTC.

The V call is TRBV27, the J call TRBJ1-4, with D unresolved. The CDR3 is 9 amino acids. In germline, CDR1 is MNHEY, CDR2 SMNVEV (reference sequence). The V gene lost 5 bases and the J gene lost 17 bases, with 9 bases spanning the gap. The chain's CDR3 is CASSPPTFF. The CDR3 DNA sequence: TGTGCCAGCAGTCCCCCTACCTTTTTT.

This clone was picked up a small number of times. This rearrangement joins TRBV24-1 to TRBJ2-1; 7 bases align to TRBD1. After removal of 7 bases from V and 2 bases from J, the junction contained 7 bases not matched to a gene. This CDR3 region has 15 residues. CDR1 is KGHDR and CDR2 is SFDVKD in the germline V gene. CDR3 bases: TGTGCCACCAGCCAATCCCAGGGGGCCTACAATGAGCAGTTCTTC. It encodes CATSQSQGAYNEQFF.

This clone showed up just a few times. The rearrangement uses TRBV7-7 and TRBJ2-7; 9 bases line up with TRBD2. J gave up 5 bases and V 1 base, and 3 bases lay outside the gene matches. CDR1 and CDR2 from the germline V gene are SSHAT and FNYEAQ (reference sequence). The CDR3 is 14 amino acids. The CDR3 loop reads CASSLDRTSDEQYF. The CDR3 DNA follows: TGTGCCAGCAGCTTAGATCGGACTAGCGACGAGCAGTACTTC.